Listed below are T cell receptor beta chains from one sample, sequenced in a study of response to subunit inactivated influenza vaccine. MiXCR, run by TCRdb on the RT-PCR reads, gives a single entry per CDR3 protein. Among more than 500,000 distinct CDR3 sequences listed, about 11% were seen once. Another study also made use of these data, one on T cells expressing NK-cell markers.

Source: PBMCs from blood, taken on the day of vaccination. Receptors originate from a man aged 45-60 years who received an inactivated influenza vaccine. CDR3s leave out the opening cysteine and the closing phenylalanine or tryptophan.

TRBJ1-6,TRBV7-8,ASSETGFNSPLH
TRBJ2-3,TRBV11-2,ASSLDGRGPDTQY
TRBJ2-5,TRBV29-1,SVEGRGIGETQY
TRBJ2-6,TRBV7-2,ASSPRLISGANVLT
TRBJ2-7,TRBV12-3/TRBV12-4,ASGPWHEQY
TRBJ2-7,TRBV7-2,ASTRQYGTYEQY
TRBJ2-5,TRBV15,ATSRDRNIQETQY
TRBJ2-2,TRBV11-1,ASSSFSGSGRLSGELF
TRBJ2-5,TRBV21-1,ASSKAGVEETQY
TRBJ2-1,TRBV20-1,SARRSPTPPNQQF
TRBJ2-7,TRBV12-3/TRBV12-4,ASSFVGGYEQY
TRBJ2-2,TRBV6-5,ASSYLTSGRITGELF
TRBJ2-5,TRBV4-3,ASSPVLAGYQETQY
TRBJ2-3,TRBV9,ASSVGSRTSTDTQY
TRBJ2-3,TRBV12-3/TRBV12-4,ASRPLASGTDTQY
TRBJ1-5,TRBV30,AWSWGHGNQPQH
TRBJ2-6,TRBV6-5,ASRYGRANVLT
TRBJ2-5,TRBV12-5,ASGLGEGASETQY
TRBJ2-1,TRBV28,ASSLVAANEQF
TRBJ2-3,TRBV12-3/TRBV12-4,ASSFQEGGTQY
TRBJ2-1,TRBV7-9,ASSPDRSAPLYNEQF
TRBJ2-1,TRBV7-9,ASSLMFSDPLF
TRBJ1-2,TRBV3-1,ASSQEDGYT
TRBJ2-7,TRBV3-1,ASSPTAPSYEQY
TRBJ2-5,TRBV18,ASSPPGVVGETQY
TRBJ2-1,TRBV20-1,SAKREGRQF
TRBJ2-1,TRBV4-3,ASSPKGGVEF
TRBJ1-4,TRBV5-6,ASSLVEGRIFEKLF
TRBJ1-5,TRBV12-3/TRBV12-4,ASSLSGHSNQPQH
TRBJ2-5,TRBV5-4,ASSSGTEKETQY
TRBJ2-3,TRBV27,ASSSLIPPRQY
TRBJ2-7,TRBV5-1,ASSLAPGQLSYEQY
TRBJ2-3,TRBV28,ASSVRDRAKIDTQY
TRBJ2-7,TRBV20-1,SARDLFLAGLYEQY
TRBJ2-3,TRBV15,ATSRARTSSTDTQY
TRBJ2-1,TRBV29-1,SVEGVHEQF
TRBJ2-7,TRBV28,ASSFTGGSYEQY
TRBJ2-1,TRBV5-6,ASSSDTADSYNEQF
TRBJ1-4,TRBV3-1,ASSLTGRLF
TRBJ1-1,TRBV7-9,ASSTGQNTEAF
TRBJ1-3,TRBV14,ASSHLWTGNGNTIY
TRBJ1-2,TRBV20-1,SARVPPSTYGYT
TRBJ2-3,TRBV7-8,ASIPFVSSTDTQY
TRBJ2-4,TRBV4-2,ASRGASAKNIQY
TRBJ2-2,TRBV12-3/TRBV12-4,ASTVPDGRAPGELF
TRBJ1-3,TRBV6-4,ASSDTRSGNTIY
TRBJ1-1,TRBV7-2,ASSLERLGNTEAF
TRBJ1-2,TRBV4-1,ASSQADYGYT
TRBJ2-1,TRBV5-1,ASSLGGGSTYNEQF
TRBJ2-7,TRBV7-9,ASSAYGTGNEQY
TRBJ2-7,TRBV12-3/TRBV12-4,AKQGRDLHYEQY
TRBJ2-3,TRBV28,ASSGYSGGSTDKQY
TRBJ1-2,TRBV4-1,ASSPDRLGYT
TRBJ2-3,TRBV27,ASTRLAGADTQY
TRBJ2-1,TRBV11-2,ASSQISGEGNEQF
TRBJ2-3,TRBV15,ATSRVPKLARTDTQY
TRBJ2-2,TRBV12-3/TRBV12-4,ATGTSPSGELF
TRBJ1-1,TRBV6-5,ASSFTGGSAEAF